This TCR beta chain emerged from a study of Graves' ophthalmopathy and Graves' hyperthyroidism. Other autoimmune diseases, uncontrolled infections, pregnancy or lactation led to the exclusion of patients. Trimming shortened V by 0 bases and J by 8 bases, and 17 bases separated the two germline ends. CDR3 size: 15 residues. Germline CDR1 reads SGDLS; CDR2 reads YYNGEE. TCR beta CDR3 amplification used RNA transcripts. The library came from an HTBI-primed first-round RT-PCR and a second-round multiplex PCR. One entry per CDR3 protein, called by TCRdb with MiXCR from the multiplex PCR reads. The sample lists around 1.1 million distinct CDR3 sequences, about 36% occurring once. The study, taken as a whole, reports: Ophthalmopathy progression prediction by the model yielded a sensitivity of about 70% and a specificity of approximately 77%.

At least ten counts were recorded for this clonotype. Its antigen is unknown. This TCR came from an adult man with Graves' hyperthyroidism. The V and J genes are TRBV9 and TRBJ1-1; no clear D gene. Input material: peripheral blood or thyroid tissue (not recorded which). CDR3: CASSVGDTATLEAFF. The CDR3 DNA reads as TGTGCCAGCAGCGTAGGTGACACCGCCACACTGGAAGCTTTCTTT.